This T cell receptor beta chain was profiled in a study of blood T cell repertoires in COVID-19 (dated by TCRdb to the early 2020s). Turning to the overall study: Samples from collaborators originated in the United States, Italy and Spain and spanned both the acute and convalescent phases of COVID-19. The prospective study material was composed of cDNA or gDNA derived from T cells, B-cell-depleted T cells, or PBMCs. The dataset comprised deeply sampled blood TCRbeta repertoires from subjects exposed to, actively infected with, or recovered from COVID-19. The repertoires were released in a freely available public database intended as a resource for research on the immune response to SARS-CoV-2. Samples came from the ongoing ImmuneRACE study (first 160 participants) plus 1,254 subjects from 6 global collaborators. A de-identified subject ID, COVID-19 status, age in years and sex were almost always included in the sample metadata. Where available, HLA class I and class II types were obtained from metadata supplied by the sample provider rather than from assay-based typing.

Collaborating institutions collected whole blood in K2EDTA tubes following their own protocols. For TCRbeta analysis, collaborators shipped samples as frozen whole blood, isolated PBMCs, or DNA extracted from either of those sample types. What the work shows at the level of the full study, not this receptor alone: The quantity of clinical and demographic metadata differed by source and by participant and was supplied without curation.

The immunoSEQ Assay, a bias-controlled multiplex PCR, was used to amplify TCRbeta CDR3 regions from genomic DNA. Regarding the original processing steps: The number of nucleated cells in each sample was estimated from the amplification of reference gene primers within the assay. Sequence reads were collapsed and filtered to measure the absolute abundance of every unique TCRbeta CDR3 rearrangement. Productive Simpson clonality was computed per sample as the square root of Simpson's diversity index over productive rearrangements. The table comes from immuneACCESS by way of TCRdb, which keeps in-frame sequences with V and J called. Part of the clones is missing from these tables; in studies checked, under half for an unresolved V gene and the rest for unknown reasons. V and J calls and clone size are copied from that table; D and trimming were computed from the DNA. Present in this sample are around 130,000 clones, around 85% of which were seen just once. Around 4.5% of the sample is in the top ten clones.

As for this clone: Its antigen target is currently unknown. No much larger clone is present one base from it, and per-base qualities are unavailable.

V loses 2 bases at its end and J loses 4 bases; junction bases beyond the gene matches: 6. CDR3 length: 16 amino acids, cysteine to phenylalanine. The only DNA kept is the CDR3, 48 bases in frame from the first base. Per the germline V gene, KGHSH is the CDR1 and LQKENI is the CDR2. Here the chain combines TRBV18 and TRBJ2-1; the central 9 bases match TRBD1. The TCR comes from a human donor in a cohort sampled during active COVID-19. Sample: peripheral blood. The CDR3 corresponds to CASSPWTGAGYNEQFF. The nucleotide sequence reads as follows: TGTGCCAGCTCACCATGGACAGGGGCTGGGTACAATGAGCAGTTCTTC. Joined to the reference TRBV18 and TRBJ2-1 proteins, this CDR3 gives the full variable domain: NAGVMQNPRHLVRRRGQEARLRCSPMKGHSHVYWYRQLPEEGLKFMVYLQKENIIDESGMPKERFSAEFPKEGPSILRIQQVVRGDSAAYFCASSPWTGAGYNEQFFGPGTRLTVL.